The clone carrying this T cell receptor (beta chain) was seen only once. The CDR3 covers 15 residues. Germline V CDR1 and CDR2: SSHAT, FNYEAQ (reference sequence). V shed 5 bases and J 4 bases; nucleotides not matched to a gene: 9. This sample is part of a study of T cell responses to AZD1222 COVID-19 vaccine. TCRdb's copy holds only in-frame clones and misses some; the assay was immunoSEQ multiplex PCR. The data hold around 80,000 clones, with 92% observed a single time. The chain recombines TRBV7-7 with TRBJ2-3; 7 bases line up with TRBD2. This sequence originates from an adult who received the AZD1222 COVID-19 vaccine. Source: peripheral blood, taken 28 days after the second AZD1222 dose. The CDR3 DNA follows: TGTGCCAGCAGCCCCGGAGCGGGAATGGCAGATACGCAGTATTTT. Its protein product is CASSPGAGMADTQYF.